This T cell receptor (beta chain) is from a study of CD8+ T cells in alopecia areata. As the sequencing template, cDNA was produced by extracting RNA and reverse transcribing it. Method: immunoSEQ multiplex PCR; TCRdb's copy keeps in-frame clones and lacks some. The sample has approximately 200,000 clones, around 60% seen once. Noted treatment: oral pan-JAK inhibitor, 5-10 mg twice daily. Germline assignment: CDR1 SGHAT and CDR2 FQNNGV. CDR3 length equals 13 residues. Trimming stripped 5 bases from V and 4 bases from J, with 11 bases between. The rearrangement joins TRBV11-2 to TRBJ2-5; D unclear. This clonotype was sampled from a human donor with alopecia areata. The sample consisted of CD4+ T cells sorted from blood, taken at week 4, from a patient treated with tofacitinib. This CDR3 is CASSIPVGETQYF. The CDR3 DNA is TGTGCCAGCAGCATTCCAGTGGGAGAGACCCAGTACTTC.